The clone carrying this T cell receptor beta chain came up once. Its antigen is as yet unknown. For TCR, cDNA came from 5'RACE template switching, which added a universal primer site and UMIs. TCRdb re-called the 5' RACE reads with MiXCR, one entry per CDR3 protein. The table includes around 500,000 distinct CDR3 sequences, roughly a fifth detected once. Trimming took 5 bases from V and 7 from J; bases not matched to a gene: 7. CDR3 length: 13 amino acids. These data originate in a study of T cells after yellow fever vaccination. Findings and caveats of the study: Abundant clonotypes from the bulk population could get into FACS-sorted repertoires as contaminants. Secondary responses were weaker yet peaked faster, day 5 versus 15.

J is TRBJ1-1 and V is TRBV12-3 or TRBV12-4; TRBD1 matches 7 bases. The sequencing here drew on PBMCs, taken roughly 20 days after the first yellow fever vaccination. The sequence was obtained from a man aged 18 to 35 who received the YFV17D yellow fever vaccine. CDR3 residues: CASSEGQSLEAFF. In nucleotides, the CDR3 is TGTGCCAGCAGTGAGGGACAGAGCCTTGAAGCTTTCTTT.